A selection of T cell receptor beta chains follows, all from one sample in a study of cytomegalovirus exposure and HLA in healthy donors. Method: immunoSEQ multiplex PCR; TCRdb's copy keeps in-frame clones and lacks some. This sample has some 150,000 clones, with about 80% found just once. The sample was PBMCs. Receptors originate from a man aged 18 to 29 in good health and CMV-seropositive. CDR3s include the opening cysteine and the closing phenylalanine or tryptophan.

CDR3 protein	J gene	V gene
CAWSVGTGSGANGLTF	TRBJ2-6	TRBV30
CASSGTGSVEQYF	TRBJ2-7	TRBV19
CASSYVPGVNGYTF	TRBJ1-2	TRBV6-5
CALSAGKSSNYGYTF	TRBJ1-2	TRBV10-3
CASSPPRDNTEAFF	TRBJ1-1	TRBV2
CASSQSSRRGGVYNEQFF	TRBJ2-1	TRBV16
CASRQGYDEKLFF	TRBJ1-4	TRBV2
CSVEGQGYTDTQYF	TRBJ2-3	TRBV29-1
CASSENRIGTQYF	TRBJ2-5	TRBV6-5
CASSAQGGNYGYTF	TRBJ1-2	TRBV19
CASSLGEGMNTEAFF	TRBJ1-1	TRBV5-4
CSVEGEKQYF	TRBJ2-7	TRBV29-1
CASSLDQYNEQFF	TRBJ2-1	TRBV7-9
CAWSRTESTDTQYF	TRBJ2-3	TRBV30
CASSPRTSGYEQYF	TRBJ2-7	TRBV9
CASSEQLETQYF	TRBJ2-5	TRBV2